This TCR beta chain was sequenced in a study of cytomegalovirus exposure and HLA in healthy donors. The CDR3 is made up of 14 amino acids. Germline V gene data show CDR1 as SEHNR and CDR2 as FQNEAQ (reference sequence). Turning to this clone: Mismatch with germline at one junction end may stem from a read error.

PCR involved 60 Vbeta and 13 Jbeta primers. Profiled with immunoSEQ multiplex PCR; TCRdb holds only in-frame clones, not every one. This sample has 110,000 to 150,000 clones, with 60% to 85% found just once. The chain employs TRBV7-9 and TRBJ1-1, with TRBD1 identical over 9 bases. The receptor was isolated from a man aged 25-45 years in good health and CMV-seronegative. Sample: PBMCs. Written as DNA, the CDR3 is TGTGCCAGCAGCCTAGCGACAGGGGGAACTGAAGCTTTCTTT. This sequence encodes CASSLATGGTEAFF.